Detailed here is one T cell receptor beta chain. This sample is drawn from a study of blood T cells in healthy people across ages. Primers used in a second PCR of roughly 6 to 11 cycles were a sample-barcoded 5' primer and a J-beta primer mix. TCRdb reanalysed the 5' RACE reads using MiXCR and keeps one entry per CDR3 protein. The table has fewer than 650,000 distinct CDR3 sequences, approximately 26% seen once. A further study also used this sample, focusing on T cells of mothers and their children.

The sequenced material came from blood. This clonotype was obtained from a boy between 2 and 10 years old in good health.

The CDR3 bases are TGTGCCAGCAGTTTAGGGGCAAGGGACGAGCAGTACTTC. Translation gives CASSLGARDEQYF. The genes are TRBV12-3 or TRBV12-4 and TRBJ2-7; no firm D call. V lost 1 base and J 5 bases, leaving 9 bases between the germline ends. The CDR3 totals 13 residues.